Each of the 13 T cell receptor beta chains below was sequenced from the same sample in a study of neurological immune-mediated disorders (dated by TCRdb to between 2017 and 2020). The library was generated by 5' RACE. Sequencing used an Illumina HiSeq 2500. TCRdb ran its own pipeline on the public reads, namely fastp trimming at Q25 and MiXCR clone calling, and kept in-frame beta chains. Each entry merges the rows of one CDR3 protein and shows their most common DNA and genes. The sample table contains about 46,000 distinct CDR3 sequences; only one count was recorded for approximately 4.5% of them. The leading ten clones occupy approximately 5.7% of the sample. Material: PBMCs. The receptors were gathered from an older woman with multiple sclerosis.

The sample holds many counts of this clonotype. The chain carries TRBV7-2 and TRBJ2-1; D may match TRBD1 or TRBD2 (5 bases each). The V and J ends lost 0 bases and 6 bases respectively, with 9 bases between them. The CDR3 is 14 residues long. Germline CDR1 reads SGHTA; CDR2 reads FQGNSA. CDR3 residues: CASSLAGDSNEQFF. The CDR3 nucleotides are TGTGCCAGCAGCTTAGCGGGGGATAGCAATGAGCAGTTCTTC.

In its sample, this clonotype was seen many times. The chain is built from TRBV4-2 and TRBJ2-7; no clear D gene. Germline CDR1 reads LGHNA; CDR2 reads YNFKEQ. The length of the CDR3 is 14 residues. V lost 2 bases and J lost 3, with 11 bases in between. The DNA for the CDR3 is TGTGCCAGCAGCCAAACGACATCTCACTACGAGCAGTACTTC. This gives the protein CASSQTTSHYEQYF.

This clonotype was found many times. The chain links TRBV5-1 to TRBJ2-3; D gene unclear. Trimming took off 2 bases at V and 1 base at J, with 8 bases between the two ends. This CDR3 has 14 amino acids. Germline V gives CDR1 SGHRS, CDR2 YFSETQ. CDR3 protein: CASSLGWRTDTQYF. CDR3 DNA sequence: TGCGCCAGCAGCTTAGGCTGGCGCACAGATACGCAGTATTTT.

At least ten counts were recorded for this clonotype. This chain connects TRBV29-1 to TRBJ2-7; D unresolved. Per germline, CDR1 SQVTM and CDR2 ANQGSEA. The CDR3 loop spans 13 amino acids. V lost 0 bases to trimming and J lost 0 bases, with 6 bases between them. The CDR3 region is CSVEDRSSYEQYF. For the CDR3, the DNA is TGCAGCGTTGAAGACCGGAGCTCCTACGAGCAGTACTTC.

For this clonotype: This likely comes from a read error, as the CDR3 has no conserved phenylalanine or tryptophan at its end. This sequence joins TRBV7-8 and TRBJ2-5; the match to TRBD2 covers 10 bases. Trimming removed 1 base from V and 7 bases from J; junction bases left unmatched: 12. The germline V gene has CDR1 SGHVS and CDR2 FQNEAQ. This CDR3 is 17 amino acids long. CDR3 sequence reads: CASSLGVQRGGPGTQYI. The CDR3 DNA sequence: TGTGCCAGCAGCTTAGGTGTCCAGCGGGGGGGCCCGGGGACCCAGTACATC.

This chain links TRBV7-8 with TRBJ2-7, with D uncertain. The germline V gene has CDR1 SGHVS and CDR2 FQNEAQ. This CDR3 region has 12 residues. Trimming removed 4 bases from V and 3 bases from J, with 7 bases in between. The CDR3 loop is CASSWAGYEQYF. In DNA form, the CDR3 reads TGTGCCAGCAGCTGGGCTGGCTACGAGCAGTACTTC.

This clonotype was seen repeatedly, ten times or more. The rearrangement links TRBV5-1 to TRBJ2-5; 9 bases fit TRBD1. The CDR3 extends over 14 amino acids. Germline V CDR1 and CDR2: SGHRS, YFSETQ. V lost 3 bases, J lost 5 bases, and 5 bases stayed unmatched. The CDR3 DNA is TGCGCCAGCAGCTCCACAGGGGGCGTCGAGACCCAGTACTTC. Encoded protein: CASSSTGGVETQYF. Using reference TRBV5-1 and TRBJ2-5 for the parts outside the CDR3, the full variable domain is KAGVTQTPRYLIKTRGQQVTLSCSPISGHRSVSWYQQTPGQGLQFLFEYFSETQRNKGNFPGRFSGRQFSNSRSEMNVSTLELGDSALYLCASSSTGGVETQYFGPGTRLLVL.

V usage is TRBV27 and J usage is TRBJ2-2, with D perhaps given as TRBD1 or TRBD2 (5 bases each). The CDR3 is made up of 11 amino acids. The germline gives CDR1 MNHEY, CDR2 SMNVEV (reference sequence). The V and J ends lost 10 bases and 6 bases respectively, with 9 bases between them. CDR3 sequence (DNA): TGTGCCAAACGGGGCCCCGGGGAGCTGTTTTTT. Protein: CAKRGPGELFF.

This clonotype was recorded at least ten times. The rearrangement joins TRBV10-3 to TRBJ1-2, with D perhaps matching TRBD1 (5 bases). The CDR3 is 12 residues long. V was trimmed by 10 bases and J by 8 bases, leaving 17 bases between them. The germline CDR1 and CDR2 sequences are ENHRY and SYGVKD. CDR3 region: CATTGSNGGYTF. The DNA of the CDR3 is TGTGCCACCACAGGATCGAACGGGGGCTACACCTTC.

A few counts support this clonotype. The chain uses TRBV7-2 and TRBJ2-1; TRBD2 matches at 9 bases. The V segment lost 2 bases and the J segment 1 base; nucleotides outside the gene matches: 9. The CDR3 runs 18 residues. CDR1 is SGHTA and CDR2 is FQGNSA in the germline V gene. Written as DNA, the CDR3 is TGTGCCAGCAGCTTAATTCTAGCGGGAACGGGGTCCTACAATGAGCAGTTCTTC. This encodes CASSLILAGTGSYNEQFF.

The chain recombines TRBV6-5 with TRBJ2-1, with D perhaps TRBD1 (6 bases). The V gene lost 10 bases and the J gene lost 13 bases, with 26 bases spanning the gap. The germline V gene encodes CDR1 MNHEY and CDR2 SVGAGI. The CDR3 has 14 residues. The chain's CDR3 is CANRDPGHLTRQFF. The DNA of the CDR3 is TGTGCCAACAGGGACCCGGGACATTTGACGCGTCAGTTCTTC.

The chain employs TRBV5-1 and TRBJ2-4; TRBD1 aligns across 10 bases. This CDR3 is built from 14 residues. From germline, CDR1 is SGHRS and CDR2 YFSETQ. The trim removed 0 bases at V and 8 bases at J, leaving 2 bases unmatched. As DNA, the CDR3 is TGCGCCAGCAGCTTGGAGGGGACAGGGGACATTCAGTACTTC. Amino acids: CASSLEGTGDIQYF. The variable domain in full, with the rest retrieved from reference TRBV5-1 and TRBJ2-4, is KAGVTQTPRYLIKTRGQQVTLSCSPISGHRSVSWYQQTPGQGLQFLFEYFSETQRNKGNFPGRFSGRQFSNSRSEMNVSTLELGDSALYLCASSLEGTGDIQYFGAGTRLSVL.

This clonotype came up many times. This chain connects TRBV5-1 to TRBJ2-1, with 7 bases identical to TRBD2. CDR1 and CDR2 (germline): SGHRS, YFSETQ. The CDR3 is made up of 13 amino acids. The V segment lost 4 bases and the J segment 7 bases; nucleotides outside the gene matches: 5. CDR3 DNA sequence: TGCGCCAGCAGCGACCTAGCGGAGAATGAGCAGTTCTTC. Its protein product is CASSDLAENEQFF.